This entry concerns a single TCR beta chain. Its target is unknown. Assay used: immunoSEQ multiplex PCR; TCRdb lists only in-frame clones, some missing. The table lists about 85,000 clones, more than 85% of them singletons. This specimen comes from a study of graft-versus-host responses after intestinal transplantation. Study summary: Once they had received anti-thymocyte globulin induction, all recipients took tacrolimus and steroids for approximately 3 years.

Germline CDR1 and CDR2: SGHNT and YYREEE (reference sequence). The CDR3 is 15 amino acids. Trimming shortened V by 4 bases and J by 0 bases, and 12 bases separated the two germline ends. This rearrangement joins TRBV5-4 to TRBJ2-3; D call uncertain. The receptor's source is a human donor who was the organ donor for an intestinal transplant. The specimen was unstimulated CD8+ T cells sorted from spleen or lymph node cells, collected before transplant. The CDR3 DNA is TGTGCCAGCAGCCCCGGGCCCGCTAGCACAGATACGCAGTATTTT. This codes for CASSPGPASTDTQYF.